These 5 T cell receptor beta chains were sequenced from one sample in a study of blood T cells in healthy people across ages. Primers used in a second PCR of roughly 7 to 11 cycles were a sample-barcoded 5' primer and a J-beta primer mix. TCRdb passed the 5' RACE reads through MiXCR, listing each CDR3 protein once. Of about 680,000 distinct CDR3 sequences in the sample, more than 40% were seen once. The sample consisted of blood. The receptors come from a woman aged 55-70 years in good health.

The CDR3 DNA sequence: TGCGCCAGCAGCTCAGTTGGGACAGGGACAGAGGGTTTGGATGGCTACACCTTC. Residues: CASSSVGTGTEGLDGYTF. The rearrangement links TRBV5-1 to TRBJ1-2, with TRBD1 matching 9 bases. Germline V gene sequence: CDR1 SGHRS, CDR2 YFSETQ. CDR3 length: 18 residues. Unmatched junction bases numbered 18, after V lost 3 bases and J lost 6 bases.

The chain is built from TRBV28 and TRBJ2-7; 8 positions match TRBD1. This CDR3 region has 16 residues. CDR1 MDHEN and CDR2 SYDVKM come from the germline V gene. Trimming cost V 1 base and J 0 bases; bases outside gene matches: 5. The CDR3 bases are TGTGCCAGCAGTTTATTGACAGGGGAGATCTCCTACGAGCAGTACTTC. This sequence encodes CASSLLTGEISYEQYF.

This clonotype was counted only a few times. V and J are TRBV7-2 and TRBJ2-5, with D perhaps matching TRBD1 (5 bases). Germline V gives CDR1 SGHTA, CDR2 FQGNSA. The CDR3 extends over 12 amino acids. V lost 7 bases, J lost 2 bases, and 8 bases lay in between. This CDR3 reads CASTRGQETQYF. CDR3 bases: TGTGCCAGCACAAGGGGTCAAGAGACCCAGTACTTC.

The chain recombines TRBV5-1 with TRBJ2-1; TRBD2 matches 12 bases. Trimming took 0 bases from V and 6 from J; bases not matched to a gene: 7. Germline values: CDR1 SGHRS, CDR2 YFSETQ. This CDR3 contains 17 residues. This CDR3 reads CASSLGLAGVGSNEQFF. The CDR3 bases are TGCGCCAGCAGCTTGGGACTAGCGGGAGTTGGATCCAATGAGCAGTTCTTC.

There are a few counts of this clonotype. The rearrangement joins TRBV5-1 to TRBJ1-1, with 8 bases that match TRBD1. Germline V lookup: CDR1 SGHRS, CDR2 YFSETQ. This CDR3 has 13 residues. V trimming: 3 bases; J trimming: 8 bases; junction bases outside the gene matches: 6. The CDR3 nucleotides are TGCGCCAGCAGCTGGGATGGGGACAGGGAAGCTTTCTTT. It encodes CASSWDGDREAFF.